This T cell receptor (beta chain) appears in the sequencing data of a study of blood T cell repertoires in COVID-19. The repertoire was sequenced with immunoSEQ multiplex PCR; TCRdb's copy has only in-frame clones and lacks some. The sample carries fewer than 350,000 clones, approximately 91% recorded once. J lost 9 bases, V lost 0 bases, and 6 bases had no gene match. The germline CDR1 and CDR2 sequences are SGHAT and FQNNGV. The CDR3 sequence is 15 residues long. The specimen was PBMCs or T cells enriched from blood (not recorded which). The sequence was obtained from a woman between 40 and 55 years old with acute COVID-19. The chain combines TRBV11-2 with TRBJ2-1; 9 nucleotides align to TRBD1. The CDR3 DNA is TGTGCCAGCAGCTTAGATCGGGACAGGGTTCCTGAGCAGTTCTTC. Encoded protein: CASSLDRDRVPEQFF. Looking up the rest from reference TRBV11-2 and TRBJ2-1 gives the full variable domain: EAGVAQSPRYKIIEKRQSVAFWCNPISGHATLYWYQQILGQGPKLLIQFQNNGVVDDSQLPKDRFSAERLKGVDSTLKIQPAKLEDSAVYLCASSLDRDRVPEQFFGPGTRLTVL.